This record looks at one T cell receptor beta chain sequence and its context. Its antigen remains unknown. From the roughly 110-subject validation cohort, which was separate from the approximately 670-subject first cohort, the donors were drawn. Some clones are missing from TCRdb's copy, which holds only in-frame ones; the method was immunoSEQ multiplex PCR. The sample carries 130,000 to 150,000 clones, 80% to 90% recorded once. The source of the sample is a study of cytomegalovirus exposure and HLA in healthy donors. General study results and limits: Most TCR sequences were seen very rarely across donors, but some public TCRs occurred in many. The study recorded over 150 TCR beta chains that were cytomegalovirus-associated.

CDR1 and CDR2 from the germline V gene are SGHTS and YDEGEE. The ends were cut back, 7 bases at V and 3 bases at J, with 5 bases in the middle. The CDR3 totals 12 residues. The TCR comes from a man aged 18 to 35 in good health and CMV-seropositive. The sequenced sample consisted of PBMCs. This rearrangement joins TRBV5-8 to TRBJ1-6; D remains unclear. The CDR3: CASRGYNSPLHF. In nucleotides, the CDR3 is TGTGCCAGCCGGGGCTATAATTCACCCCTCCACTTT.